These 9 T cell receptor beta chains were sequenced from one sample in a study of blood T cell repertoires in COVID-19. Profiled with immunoSEQ multiplex PCR; TCRdb holds only in-frame clones, not every one. The table lists 250,000 or so clones, around nine tenths of them singletons, with roughly 0.92% in the top ten. The source material was peripheral blood. The source of these receptors is a woman aged 40 to 50 who had recovered from COVID-19.

This clone has only a few counts. CDR3 in amino acids: CAWRPHRIAPLHF. CDR3 in DNA: TGTGCCTGGCGACCCCACAGGATTGCACCCCTCCACTTT. The V gene is TRBV30, the J gene TRBJ1-6, with TRBD1 as a possible D gene (5 bases). The germline V gene encodes CDR1 GTSNPN and CDR2 SVGIG (reference sequence). The V and J ends lost 5 bases and 11 bases respectively, with 16 bases between them. The CDR3 extends over 13 amino acids.

This clone was observed once. The chain uses TRBV3-1 (or the pseudogene TRBV3-2) and TRBJ1-6, with unresolved D. The CDR3 runs to 14 residues. Germline-derived CDR1 and CDR2 are LGHDT and YNNKEL (reference sequence). V lost 4 bases, J lost 8 bases, and 12 bases lay in between. The CDR3 DNA sequence: TGTGCCAGCAGCCTCCCGAGTTCCGATTCACCCCTCCACTTT. As protein: CASSLPSSDSPLHF.

The rearrangement links TRBV4-1 to TRBJ2-1; TRBD2 aligns across 8 bases. The CDR3 has 16 amino acids. V lost 1 base to trimming and J lost 0 bases; unmatched junction nucleotides: 2. Germline assignment: CDR1 MGHRA and CDR2 YSYEKL. The CDR3 nucleotides read TGCGCCAGCAGCCAAGCCACTAGCGGCTCCTACAATGAGCAGTTCTTC. This encodes CASSQATSGSYNEQFF.

The chain carries TRBV6-5 and TRBJ2-7; D is uncertain. This CDR3 region has 12 residues. V lost 5 bases and J lost 3, with 8 bases in between. Per germline, CDR1 MNHEY and CDR2 SVGAGI. CDR3 sequence reads: CASSPDFYEQYF. CDR3 sequence (DNA): TGTGCCAGCAGTCCTGACTTCTACGAGCAGTACTTC.

V and J are TRBV11-3 and TRBJ2-7; D perhaps matches TRBD1 (6 bases). The V gene's germline CDR1 is SGHNT and CDR2 YENEEA. There are 14 residues in the CDR3. Trimming shortened V by 1 base and J by 1 base, and 8 bases separated the two germline ends. CDR3 coding DNA: TGTGCCAGCAGCTTAGGGACAGCATCCTACGAGCAGTACTTC. Translating it yields CASSLGTASYEQYF.

The rearrangement joins TRBV2 to TRBJ1-4; 8 bases align to TRBD1. The CDR3 contains 18 residues. Trimming cost V 2 bases and J 0 bases; bases outside gene matches: 8. CDR1 and CDR2 (germline): SNHLY, FYNNEI. CDR3 in DNA: TGTGCCAGCAGTGAAAGGACAGGGTTCCTCTCAACTAATGAAAAACTGTTTTTT. Translating gives CASSERTGFLSTNEKLFF. Based on the CDR3 plus reference TRBV2 and TRBJ1-4, the full variable domain is EPEVTQTPSHQVTQMGQEVILRCVPISNHLYFYWYRQILGQKVEFLVSFYNNEISEKSEIFDDQFSVERPDGSNFTLKIRSTKLEDSAMYFCASSERTGFLSTNEKLFFGSGTQLSVL.

V is TRBV24-1 and J is TRBJ2-2; D might be TRBD2 (6 bases). The CDR3 consists of 15 residues. V dropped 1 base and J dropped 4 bases, with 9 bases sitting between them. Looked up from germline, CDR1 is KGHDR and CDR2 is SFDVKD. In DNA form, the CDR3 reads TGTGCCACCAGTGATTTAGGGGAGGTCACCGGGGAGCTGTTTTTT. Protein product: CATSDLGEVTGELFF.

The chain couples TRBV4-1 to TRBJ1-5; D is uncertain. Germline loops: CDR1 MGHRA, CDR2 YSYEKL. This CDR3 has 14 amino acids. Trimming pared 3 bases from V and 0 bases from J, leaving 6 bases between. CDR3 bases: TGCGCCAGCAGCCAGGCAGATAGCAATCAGCCCCAGCATTTT. Translating gives CASSQADSNQPQHF.

The chain combines TRBV10-3 with TRBJ2-1, with 14 positions matching TRBD2. Trimming at V came to 6 bases and at J to 10 bases, leaving 8 bases not matched to a gene. CDR1 is ENHRY and CDR2 is SYGVKD in the germline V gene. The CDR3 has 15 amino acids. The CDR3 nucleotides are TGTGCCATCAGCGGGGGACTAGCGGGAGTGGAGGAGCAGTTCTTC. Encoded protein: CAISGGLAGVEEQFF.